Below are 6 T cell receptor beta chains sequenced from a single sample in a study of blood T cell repertoires in COVID-19. Some clones are missing from TCRdb's copy, which holds only in-frame ones; the method was immunoSEQ multiplex PCR. The sample lists about 35,000 clones, 88% occurring once. Specimen: peripheral blood. The receptors here all came from a human donor in a cohort sampled during active COVID-19.

This chain links TRBV7-2 with TRBJ1-6, with a weak D call TRBD1 (6 bases). This CDR3 is built from 14 residues. CDR1 is SGHTA, CDR2 FQGNSA, per germline. Trimming took 8 bases from V and 6 from J, leaving 14 bases between them. This CDR3 is CASGRGTTNSPLHF. The CDR3 DNA sequence: TGTGCCAGCGGCAGGGGTACCACTAATTCACCCCTCCACTTT.

The chain is built from TRBV5-6 and TRBJ2-3; 7 bases are a match to TRBD2. Per the germline V gene, CDR1 is SGHDT and CDR2 is YYEEEE. The CDR3 totals 15 residues. V was pared by 4 bases and J by 0 bases, with 5 bases of the junction left unmatched. The chain's CDR3 is CASSGTTASTDTQYF. CDR3 nucleotides: TGTGCCAGCAGCGGGACTACCGCTAGCACAGATACGCAGTATTTT.

This chain joins TRBV7-2 and TRBJ2-7; 9 bases line up with TRBD1. This CDR3 has 15 amino acids. Unmatched junction bases numbered 9, after V lost 5 bases and J lost 4 bases. Germline loops: CDR1 SGHTA, CDR2 FQGNSA. The CDR3 protein is CASSLQGALSYEQYF. CDR3 sequence (DNA): TGTGCCAGCAGCCTACAGGGGGCGCTTTCTTACGAGCAGTACTTC.

The CDR3 region is CSVGTSGNTGELFF. The CDR3, as DNA: TGCAGCGTTGGGACTAGCGGGAACACCGGGGAGCTGTTTTTT. The V and J genes are TRBV29-1 and TRBJ2-2; 10 bases fit TRBD2. Germline V gene sequence: CDR1 SQVTM, CDR2 ANQGSEA. The CDR3 sequence is 14 residues long. V trimming: 4 bases; J trimming: 1 base; junction bases outside the gene matches: 0.

The chain has TRBV29-1 and TRBJ2-6; 8 nucleotides line up with TRBD2. V shed 2 bases, J shed 1 base, and the junction held 7 bases outside the gene matches. Germline V gene sequence: CDR1 SQVTM, CDR2 ANQGSEA. This CDR3 is built from 17 residues. The CDR3 here is CSVESGTSLSGANVLTF. CDR3 DNA sequence: TGCAGCGTTGAATCCGGGACTAGTCTATCTGGGGCCAACGTCCTGACTTTC. Based on the CDR3 plus reference TRBV29-1 and TRBJ2-6, the full variable domain is SAVISQKPSRDICQRGTSLTIQCQVDSQVTMMFWYRQQPGQSLTLIATANQGSEATYESGFVIDKFPISRPNLTFSTLTVSNMSPEDSSIYLCSVESGTSLSGANVLTFGAGSRLTVL.

The chain recombines TRBV7-9 with TRBJ1-4; D unresolved. Germline lookup yields CDR1 SEHNR and CDR2 FQNEAQ (reference sequence). V was cut by 2 bases and J by 8 bases, with 9 bases left in between. The CDR3 length is 13 residues. This chain's CDR3 is CASSLTGVEKLFF. The CDR3 DNA follows: TGTGCCAGCAGCTTAACCGGTGTAGAAAAACTGTTTTTT.